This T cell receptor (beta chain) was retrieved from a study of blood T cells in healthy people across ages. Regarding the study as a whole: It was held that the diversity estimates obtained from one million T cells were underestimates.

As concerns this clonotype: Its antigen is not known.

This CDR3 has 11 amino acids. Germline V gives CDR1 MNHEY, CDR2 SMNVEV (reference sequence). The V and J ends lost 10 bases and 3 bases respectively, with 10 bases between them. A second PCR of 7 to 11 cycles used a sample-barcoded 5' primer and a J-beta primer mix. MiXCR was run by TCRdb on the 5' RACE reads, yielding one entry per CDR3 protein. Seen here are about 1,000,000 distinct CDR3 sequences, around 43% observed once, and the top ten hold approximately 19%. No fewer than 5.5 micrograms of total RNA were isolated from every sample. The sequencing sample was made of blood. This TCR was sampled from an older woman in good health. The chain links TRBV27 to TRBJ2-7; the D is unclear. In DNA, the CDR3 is TGTGCCACCACGGACCGCTACGAGCAGTACTTC. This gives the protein CATTDRYEQYF.